Listed below are T cell receptor beta chains from one sample, sequenced in a study of cytomegalovirus exposure and HLA in healthy donors. Data came from immunoSEQ multiplex PCR; TCRdb stores just in-frame clones and leaves some out. The table shows roughly 100,000 clones, with over 70% occurring only once. Sequencing input: PBMCs. Receptors were obtained from a woman aged 40 to 50 in good health and CMV-seropositive. Each CDR3 is given with its conserved first and last residue. D genes are given only for firm matches. Size is omitted from some rows. Given values are once, few, many or a class for expanded clones.

CDR3 length,J gene,V gene,clone size,D gene,CDR3 protein,CDR3 DNA
14,TRBJ2-3,TRBV5-1,-,-,CASSLVRPGDTQYF,TGCGCCAGCAGCTTGGTACGGCCGGGAGATACGCAGTATTTT
15,TRBJ1-1,TRBV5-1,once,-,CASSLEFRENTEAFF,TGCGCCAGCAGCTTGGAATTTCGGGAGAACACTGAAGCTTTCTTT
16,TRBJ1-5,TRBV28,-,TRBD1,CASTSSSGGPGQPQHF,TGTGCCAGCACTTCTTCTTCAGGGGGCCCAGGTCAGCCCCAGCATTTT
14,TRBJ1-5,TRBV6-1,-,-,CASSEGESNQPQHF,TGTGCCAGCAGTGAAGGGGAGAGCAATCAGCCCCAGCATTTT
18,TRBJ1-6,TRBV18,-,-,CASSPTGVLDSYNSPLHF,TGTGCCAGCTCACCAACCGGGGTTCTTGACTCCTATAATTCACCCCTCCACTTT
12,TRBJ2-7,TRBV10-3,-,TRBD1,CAITGQGYEQYF,TGTGCCATCACCGGACAGGGCTACGAGCAGTACTTC
17,TRBJ1-5,TRBV27,-,TRBD1,CASRTRTGSYSNQPQHF,TGTGCCAGCAGAACTAGGACAGGGTCGTATAGCAATCAGCCCCAGCATTTT
16,TRBJ2-5,TRBV5-4,-,TRBD2,CASSLAGTSGFVTQYF,TGTGCCAGCAGCTTGGCCGGGACTAGCGGGTTTGTGACCCAGTACTTC
13,TRBJ1-5,TRBV9,-,-,CASGAGNNQPQHF,TGTGCCAGCGGGGCAGGGAACAATCAGCCCCAGCATTTT
14,TRBJ1-1,TRBV6-1,-,TRBD1,CASSVDRANTEAFF,TGTGCCAGCAGTGTTGACAGGGCGAACACTGAAGCTTTCTTT
15,TRBJ2-5,TRBV9,-,TRBD2,CASSVAGTTLETQYF,TGTGCCAGCAGCGTAGCTGGGACTACCCTAGAGACCCAGTACTTC
17,TRBJ2-1,TRBV15,-,-,CATSRDLWFEGINEQFF,TGTGCCACCAGCAGAGATCTATGGTTCGAGGGAATCAATGAGCAGTTCTTC